This T cell receptor (beta chain) is from a study of T cell clonality in common variable immunodeficiency. Study-level findings and limits: Fewer deletions and N-nucleotide insertions were reportedly seen in common variable immunodeficiency TCR beta sequences.

Germline CDR1 reads SQVTM; CDR2 reads ANQGSEA. The CDR3 runs to 15 residues. J gave up 2 bases and V 0 bases, and 5 bases lay outside the gene matches. Aged about 8 to 65 years, CVID subjects averaged around 43 years old. Caucasian heritage predominated among both patients and controls. Donors gave roughly 5 to 8.5 ml heparinized peripheral whole blood. This clone has more than one count but fewer than ten. Its matching antigen is unknown. The CDR3 extends 3 residues past the end of the read, so its final part is completed from the germline J gene. TCRdb's copy holds only in-frame clones and misses some; the assay was immunoSEQ multiplex PCR. The specimen has 32,000 or so clones, none found just once.

The rearrangement uses TRBV29-1 and TRBJ2-5; 8 bases agree with TRBD1. Sample: peripheral blood mononuclear cells. The TCR was taken from a human donor with common variable immunodeficiency. Partial CDR3 DNA: TGCAGCGTTGAAGATCGTGGACAGGGACAAGAGACC. Amino acids: CSVEDRGQGQET. The whole CDR3 sequence reads CSVEDRGQGQETQYF.